One and the same sample provided the 16 T cell receptor beta chains below, sequenced in a study of OX40 agonist ivuxolimab in advanced cancers. TCRdb keeps only in-frame clones here, not all; method: immunoSEQ multiplex PCR. This table holds more than 15,000 clones, just under 75% found once. The source material was CD4+ or CD8+ T cells sorted from blood, sampled in a trial of the OX40 agonist ivuxolimab. The receptors stem from an adult with an advanced solid tumor such as melanoma, head and neck, liver or kidney cancer.

The chain couples TRBV2 to TRBJ2-7; 9 nucleotides line up with TRBD1. V dropped 4 bases and J dropped 7; count of bases not matched to a gene: 8. This CDR3 region has 14 residues. From germline, CDR1 is SNHLY and CDR2 FYNNEI. CDR3 amino acids: CASSGGQGGEEQYF. CDR3 sequence (DNA): TGTGCCAGCAGTGGGGGACAGGGAGGTGAAGAGCAGTACTTC.

J is TRBJ1-1 and V is TRBV4-1; maybe TRBD1 (5 bases). The CDR3 runs 18 residues. Trimming took 3 bases from V and 0 from J, leaving 20 bases between them. CDR1 is MGHRA, CDR2 YSYEKL, per germline. DNA of the CDR3: TGCGCCAGCAGCCACTCTGCCGGGGGTCCCCGGATGAACACTGAAGCTTTCTTT. Amino acids: CASSHSAGGPRMNTEAFF.

The chain joins TRBV5-8 to TRBJ2-1; D unclear. V gave up 2 bases and J gave up 2 bases, with 8 bases separating them. The CDR3 has 14 residues. CDR1 and CDR2 from the germline V gene are SGHTS and YDEGEE. Written as DNA, the CDR3 is TGTGCCAGCAGCTTCTCCAGCGCCTACAATGAGCAGTTCTTC. Residues: CASSFSSAYNEQFF.

This chain joins TRBV9 and TRBJ2-1, with TRBD2 as a possible D gene (5 bases). The CDR3 runs to 15 residues. V lost 0 bases and J 2 bases, leaving 9 bases between the germline ends. Germline CDR1 SGDLS, CDR2 YYNGEE. The CDR3 DNA reads TGTGCCAGCAGCGTAGACGGGGAGACCTACAATGAGCAGTTCTTC. It codes for CASSVDGETYNEQFF.

V is TRBV27 and J is TRBJ2-7, with D perhaps matching TRBD2 (6 bases). In germline, CDR1 is MNHEY, CDR2 SMNVEV (reference sequence). The V and J ends lost 3 bases and 1 base respectively, with 10 bases between them. This CDR3 comprises 14 residues. CDR3 nucleotide sequence: TGTGCCAGCAGTTTTGGAGGGGTTTCCTACGAGCAGTACTTC. Encoded protein: CASSFGGVSYEQYF.

The V gene is TRBV7-9, the J gene TRBJ2-7; D possibly corresponds to TRBD1 (6 bases). Trimming took 3 bases from V and 6 from J, leaving 9 bases between them. This CDR3 has 12 residues. Germline lookup yields CDR1 SEHNR and CDR2 FQNEAQ (reference sequence). The CDR3, as DNA: TGTGCCAGCAGCTTTCTGGGGGCCGAGCAGTACTTC. The encoded protein is CASSFLGAEQYF. The full variable domain, rest sourced from reference TRBV7-9 and TRBJ2-7, is DTGVSQNPRHKITKRGQNVTFRCDPISEHNRLYWYRQTLGQGPEFLTYFQNEAQLEKSRLLSDRFSAERPKGSFSTLEIQRTEQGDSAMYLCASSFLGAEQYFGPGTRLTVT.

This chain links TRBV6-5 with TRBJ2-5; the D call may be TRBD1 or TRBD2 (5 bases each). The germline V gene encodes CDR1 MNHEY and CDR2 SVGAGI. The CDR3 extends over 13 amino acids. The ends were cut back, 5 bases at V and 5 bases at J, with 12 bases in the middle. CDR3 bases: TGTGCCAGCAGTCTGAACTGGGGGGAGACCCAGTACTTC. It is translated as CASSLNWGETQYF.

V and J are TRBV27 and TRBJ2-2; 8 nucleotides match TRBD1. The ends lost 2 bases at V and 5 bases at J; junction bases unmatched: 7. Germline lookup yields CDR1 MNHEY and CDR2 SMNVEV (reference sequence). The CDR3 is 16 residues long. Here the CDR3 reads CASSLPTHRGTGELFF. The CDR3, as DNA: TGTGCCAGCAGTTTACCCACACACAGGGGGACCGGGGAGCTGTTTTTT.

The chain carries TRBV9 and TRBJ2-2; D could derive from TRBD1 or TRBD2 (6 bases each). The CDR3 consists of 17 residues. V was cut by 3 bases and J by 5 bases, with 20 bases left in between. Germline V gene lookup returns CDR1 SGDLS and CDR2 YYNGEE. CDR3: CASSARMTRQGTGELFF. The CDR3 DNA is TGTGCCAGCAGCGCTCGAATGACTAGGCAGGGGACCGGGGAGCTGTTTTTT.

Only a few counts were recorded for this clone. The V and J genes are TRBV2 and TRBJ2-7; D is perhaps TRBD1 or TRBD2 (5 bases each). V gave up 7 bases and J gave up 6 bases, with 7 bases separating them. This CDR3 spans 10 amino acids. Germline V gene data show CDR1 as SNHLY and CDR2 as FYNNEI. CDR3 region: CASTGGEQYF. CDR3 nucleotide sequence: TGTGCCAGCACTGGGGGCGAGCAGTACTTC.

In this sample, this clone turned up once. The chain carries TRBV6-6 and TRBJ2-7; perhaps TRBD1 as D (6 bases). The V gene lost 6 bases and the J gene lost 2 bases, with 14 bases spanning the gap. The CDR3 length is 14 residues. The V gene's germline CDR1 is MNHNY and CDR2 SVGAGI (reference sequence). CDR3 in amino acids: CASSRQADPYEQYF. The CDR3 DNA is TGTGCCAGCAGCCGACAGGCGGATCCCTACGAGCAGTACTTC.

This chain joins TRBV6-5 and TRBJ1-2, with D tentatively TRBD1 (5 bases). This CDR3 has 13 amino acids. Trimming stripped 6 bases from V and 1 base from J, with 9 bases between. Germline V CDR1 and CDR2: MNHEY, SVGAGI. This CDR3 is CASRSGLNYGYTF. The CDR3 nucleotides are TGTGCCAGCAGATCAGGGCTTAACTATGGCTACACCTTC.

This chain uses TRBV21-1 with TRBJ2-4. TRBV21-1 constitutes a pseudogene. The CDR3 runs to 14 residues. The CDR3 DNA follows: TGTGCCAGCAGCACCCGACAGGGAGGGAACATTCAGTACTTC. It specifies CASSTRQGGNIQYF.

The rearrangement uses TRBV9 and TRBJ1-2, with D unclear. Trimming took off 2 bases at V and 3 bases at J, with 8 bases between the two ends. Germline CDR1 reads SGDLS; CDR2 reads YYNGEE. The CDR3 sequence is 13 residues long. The CDR3, as DNA: TGTGCCAGCAGCGTTCGGACCGACTATGGCTACACCTTC. This gives the protein CASSVRTDYGYTF.

V gene TRBV11-2 combines with J gene TRBJ1-6; D perhaps matches TRBD1 (6 bases). This CDR3 comprises 14 residues. V was trimmed by 6 bases and J by 10 bases, leaving 16 bases between them. The V gene's germline CDR1 is SGHAT and CDR2 FQNNGV. The CDR3 nucleotides read TGTGCCAGCAGAGAGGGGGGGCGTAGGTCACCCCTCCACTTT. This translates into CASREGGRRSPLHF.

The V gene is TRBV27, the J gene TRBJ1-1; unclear D gene. V shed 6 bases and J shed 4 bases, with 15 bases lying between them. The CDR3 extends over 14 amino acids. Germline CDR1 MNHEY, CDR2 SMNVEV (reference sequence). The CDR3 DNA is TGTGCCAGCAGCCTCGGGTCACGAGCCACTGAAGCTTTCTTT. This sequence encodes CASSLGSRATEAFF.